This TCR beta chain was recorded in a study of T cells after yellow fever vaccination. Study-level results: Secondary responses were weaker yet peaked faster, day 5 versus 15. The presence of abundant clonotypes contaminating from the bulk population was possible in FACS-sorted repertoires. The booster response re-showed most primary clones: around 96% CD4, about 89% CD8. A small share of clonotypes appeared in both CD4 and CD8 compartments.

At least ten counts were recorded for this clonotype. Its antigen remains unidentified. This CDR3 is built from 12 residues. The V gene's germline CDR1 is MNHNS and CDR2 SASEGT. V was shortened by 2 bases and J by 5 bases, with 5 bases between the two germline ends. One entry per CDR3 protein, called by TCRdb with MiXCR from the 5' RACE reads. The table includes 500,000 to 650,000 distinct CDR3 sequences, about a sixth detected once. The sequence came from a man aged 18 to 35 who received the YFV17D yellow fever vaccine. The rearrangement uses TRBV6-1 and TRBJ2-3; D call uncertain. The material sequenced was PBMCs, taken less than 6 days after the first yellow fever vaccination. The CDR3 DNA sequence: TGTGCCAGCAGTGAATGGGAAGATACGCAGTATTTT. Residues: CASSEWEDTQYF.